Below, 27 T cell receptor beta chains from the same sample are listed, as sequenced in a study of T cell responses to AZD1222 COVID-19 vaccine. Assay: immunoSEQ multiplex PCR; the TCRdb copy retains only in-frame clones and omits some. This sample has 150,000 to 180,000 clones, with 85% to 90% found just once. Sample: peripheral blood, taken on day 0 of MenACWY control vaccination. These receptors originate from an adult in good health.

This chain connects TRBV7-3 to TRBJ2-2; D is possibly TRBD2 (6 bases). The CDR3 sequence is 17 residues long. Trimming took off 5 bases at V and 4 bases at J, with 20 bases between the two ends. Germline values: CDR1 SGHTA, CDR2 FQGTGA. The CDR3 DNA sequence: TGTGCCAGCAGCCCCTTTGGGGGGAGCAGTTCCACCGGGGAGCTGTTTTTT. It translates to CASSPFGGSSSTGELFF.

This sequence joins TRBV5-5 and TRBJ2-1; D unresolved. The CDR3 has 13 amino acids. V was pared by 0 bases and J by 10 bases, with 11 bases between. Germline lookup yields CDR1 SGHKS and CDR2 YYEKEE (reference sequence). CDR3 nucleotides: TGTGCCAGCAGCTTGGTGTCAGTTGGCGAGCAGTTCTTC. Protein product: CASSLVSVGEQFF.

The DNA for the CDR3 is TGCGCCAGCAGCTTGGGGTTGGGGAACACCGGGGAGCTGTTTTTT. This codes for CASSLGLGNTGELFF. The genes are TRBV5-1 and TRBJ2-2; D is unresolved. V dropped 0 bases and J dropped 1 base, with 7 bases sitting between them. Germline lookup yields CDR1 SGHRS and CDR2 YFSETQ. This CDR3 spans 15 amino acids.

This sequence joins TRBV4-1 and TRBJ1-6; no reliable D call. V was trimmed by 4 bases and J by 6 bases, leaving 13 bases between them. This CDR3 comprises 15 residues. CDR1 is MGHRA and CDR2 is YSYEKL in the germline V gene. DNA for the CDR3: TGCGCCAGCAGCCGCAGCCAAGGCGGTAATTCACCCCTCCACTTT. Protein sequence: CASSRSQGGNSPLHF.

The J gene is TRBJ2-7, the V gene TRBV9, with D possibly being TRBD2 (6 bases). The V end was cut by 0 bases, the J end by 3 bases, with 10 bases between. Germline assignment: CDR1 SGDLS and CDR2 YYNGEE. There are 14 residues in the CDR3. CDR3 nucleotides: TGTGCCAGCAGCGTAGGCGGGGACTTCTACGAGCAGTACGTC. Translated: CASSVGGDFYEQYV.

This clone was counted between two and nine times. This chain links TRBV5-1 with TRBJ2-2, with D perhaps TRBD1 or TRBD2 (6 bases each). The CDR3 runs to 16 residues. Germline-derived CDR1 and CDR2 are SGHRS and YFSETQ. V was shortened by 4 bases and J by 3 bases, with 16 bases between the two germline ends. In DNA, the CDR3 is TGCGCCAGCAGCCCACCGGGGGCGTTGTACACCGGGGAGCTGTTTTTT. It is translated as CASSPPGALYTGELFF.

The gene calls are TRBV4-1 and TRBJ2-1, with TRBD1 as a possible D gene (6 bases). CDR3 length equals 17 residues. Germline V lookup: CDR1 MGHRA, CDR2 YSYEKL. The V end was cut by 0 bases, the J end by 4 bases, with 16 bases between. CDR3 nucleotides: TGCGCCAGCAGCCAAGATGGCGCAGGGGCCCTATACAATGAGCAGTTCTTC. Its protein product is CASSQDGAGALYNEQFF.

This chain joins TRBV7-2 and TRBJ2-7; D is ambiguous. V dropped 3 bases and J dropped 3 bases, with 9 bases sitting between them. CDR1 and CDR2 from the germline V gene are SGHTA and FQGNSA. This CDR3 has 13 residues. CDR3 sequence (DNA): TGTGCCAGCAGCTTGGAAGGGATCTACGAGCAGTACTTC. Translation: CASSLEGIYEQYF.

The rearrangement links TRBV3-1 (or the pseudogene TRBV3-2) to TRBJ2-1; 8 nucleotides align to TRBD1. The ends lost 0 bases at V and 5 bases at J; junction bases unmatched: 6. The CDR3 covers 16 residues. The germline V gene encodes CDR1 LGHDT and CDR2 YNNKEL (reference sequence). CDR3 protein: CASSQEGTGFNNEQFF. The CDR3 DNA reads TGTGCCAGCAGCCAAGAGGGGACAGGATTCAACAATGAGCAGTTCTTC.

V is TRBV19 and J is TRBJ1-5; 10 positions match TRBD1. The CDR3 spans 15 residues. CDR1 LNHDA and CDR2 SQIVND come from the germline V gene (reference sequence). Trimming at V came to 3 bases and at J to 4 bases, leaving 3 bases not matched to a gene. CDR3 DNA: TGTGCCAGTAGTATGGGACAGGGGCTGAATCAGCCCCAGCATTTT. It yields the protein CASSMGQGLNQPQHF.

In this sample, this clone turned up once. The V and J genes are TRBV27 and TRBJ1-1, with 7 bases matching TRBD1. The V gene end was trimmed by 5 bases and the J gene end by 5 bases; junction bases not matched to a gene: 11. The CDR3 consists of 15 residues. The germline V gene encodes CDR1 MNHEY and CDR2 SMNVEV (reference sequence). CDR3 sequence reads: CASSPGGGRGTEAFF. CDR3 coding DNA: TGTGCCAGCAGTCCCGGGGGGGGCAGGGGGACTGAAGCTTTCTTT.

This clone was seen a few times. The chain employs TRBV6-5 and TRBJ1-5, with D maybe TRBD1 (5 bases). The V end was cut by 5 bases, the J end by 7 bases, with 15 bases between. The CDR3 runs 14 residues. The germline gives CDR1 MNHEY, CDR2 SVGAGI. The DNA for the CDR3 is TGTGCCAGCAGTCCGACCTTTGGGGGGCAGCCCCAGCATTTT. Translating it yields CASSPTFGGQPQHF.

V usage is TRBV15 and J usage is TRBJ2-1, with unresolved D. Trimming removed 5 bases from V and 6 bases from J, with 5 bases in between. Per germline, CDR1 LNHNV and CDR2 YYDKDF (reference sequence). The CDR3 extends over 11 amino acids. Written as DNA, the CDR3 is TGTGCCACCAGCGCTAGCAATGAGCAGTTCTTC. This translates into CATSASNEQFF.

This chain connects TRBV7-2 to TRBJ2-1; D may be TRBD1 (5 bases). In germline, CDR1 is SGHTA, CDR2 FQGNSA. V lost 2 bases, J lost 6 bases, and 11 bases lay in between. This CDR3 has 14 residues. CDR3 nucleotide sequence: TGTGCCAGCAGCTTAATGGCAGGGTCCAATGAGCAGTTCTTC. Protein sequence: CASSLMAGSNEQFF. Drawing the rest from reference TRBV7-2 and TRBJ2-1, the complete variable domain is GAGVSQSPSNKVTEKGKDVELRCDPISGHTALYWYRQSLGQGLEFLIYFQGNSAPDKSGLPSDRFSAERTGGSVSTLTIQRTQQEDSAVYLCASSLMAGSNEQFFGPGTRLTVL.

This sequence joins TRBV14 and TRBJ2-7, with a tentative D call TRBD1 (5 bases). Deletions cut 2 bases from V and 3 bases from J, with 8 bases between. CDR3 size: 13 residues. Germline CDR1 SGHDN, CDR2 FVKESK. CDR3 DNA: TGTGCCAGCAGCCAAATAAGGGGCTACGAGCAGTACTTC. This translates into CASSQIRGYEQYF.

This clone was seen a few times. The chain joins TRBV5-1 to TRBJ1-2, with 9 bases lining up with TRBD1. The CDR3 contains 15 residues. Losses at the gene ends were 1 base for V and 6 bases for J; bases not matched to a gene: 7. Germline-derived CDR1 and CDR2 are SGHRS and YFSETQ. The CDR3, as DNA: TGCGCCAGCAGCTTGTTCGGGACAGGGATCGATGGCTACACCTTC. Its protein product is CASSLFGTGIDGYTF.

This chain connects TRBV6-5 to TRBJ1-5; D perhaps matches TRBD1 (5 bases). In germline, CDR1 is MNHEY, CDR2 SVGAGI. The CDR3 runs 14 residues. V was pared by 7 bases and J by 2 bases, with 12 bases between. CDR3 sequence (DNA): TGTGCCAGCAACGGTCCAGGGCGCAATCAGCCCCAGCATTTT. Its protein product is CASNGPGRNQPQHF.

V is TRBV27 and J is TRBJ2-1; D gene uncertain. This CDR3 spans 12 amino acids. Germline V gives CDR1 MNHEY, CDR2 SMNVEV (reference sequence). The V end lost 5 bases, the J end lost 7 bases, and 9 bases lay between the germline ends. CDR3 region: CASSTTRNEQFF. The CDR3 DNA follows: TGTGCCAGCAGTACTACGCGGAATGAGCAGTTCTTC.

V usage is TRBV28 and J usage is TRBJ1-4; perhaps TRBD1 as D (5 bases). CDR1 and CDR2 (germline): MDHEN, SYDVKM. The CDR3 covers 16 residues. The V end lost 4 bases, the J end lost 4 bases, and 16 bases lay between the germline ends. Here the CDR3 reads CASSSIWGRGNEKLFF. CDR3 DNA sequence: TGTGCCAGCAGTTCAATATGGGGACGGGGTAATGAAAAACTGTTTTTT.

This sequence joins TRBV7-3 and TRBJ2-2, with D unclear. The CDR3 consists of 16 residues. Trimming removed 5 bases at V and 3 bases at J, with 16 bases between. Germline CDR1 reads SGHTA; CDR2 reads FQGTGA. CDR3 protein: CASSPQSNGYTGELFF. The CDR3 DNA reads as TGTGCCAGCAGCCCCCAGTCTAATGGGTACACCGGGGAGCTGTTTTTT.

The J gene is TRBJ1-2, the V gene TRBV6-4, with D unclear. This CDR3 spans 13 amino acids. Trimming shortened V by 0 bases and J by 6 bases, and 8 bases separated the two germline ends. Germline CDR1 and CDR2: MRHNA and SNTAGT. The CDR3 here is CASSDSPLNGYTF. In nucleotides, the CDR3 is TGTGCCAGCAGTGACTCGCCGCTAAATGGCTACACCTTC.

The genes are TRBV6-2 or TRBV6-3 and TRBJ1-2; no clear D gene. The CDR3 consists of 14 residues. Germline V CDR1 and CDR2: MNHEY, SVGEGT. Trimming stripped 6 bases from V and 6 bases from J, with 17 bases between. CDR3 sequence: CASSNNLVPDGYTF. CDR3 sequence (DNA): TGTGCCAGCAGCAACAACCTTGTTCCCGATGGCTACACCTTC.

The table lists this clone with a few counts. This chain uses TRBV19 with TRBJ2-2; 8 bases map to TRBD2. With V trimmed by 5 bases and J by 6 bases, 5 bases remained unmatched. Germline V gene lookup returns CDR1 LNHDA and CDR2 SQIVND (reference sequence). The CDR3 is 14 residues long. CDR3 nucleotides: TGTGCCAGTAGTGGAGCGGGAGTTGCCGGGGAGCTGTTTTTT. Residues: CASSGAGVAGELFF.

The chain couples TRBV19 to TRBJ1-1, with D unresolved. V dropped 2 bases and J dropped 6 bases, with 16 bases sitting between them. Germline V gene sequence: CDR1 LNHDA, CDR2 SQIVND (reference sequence). CDR3 length: 15 residues. The CDR3 nucleotides read TGTGCCAGTAGTATAACTGGGATGGGGTTCGCTGAAGCTTTCTTT. It codes for CASSITGMGFAEAFF.

The rearrangement joins TRBV19 to TRBJ2-3, with 9 nucleotides matching TRBD1. Germline V CDR1 and CDR2: LNHDA, SQIVND (reference sequence). The CDR3 length is 14 residues. J gave up 2 bases and V 5 bases, and 2 bases lay outside the gene matches. CDR3 sequence: CASSDRGFTDTQYF. The DNA of the CDR3 is TGTGCCAGTAGTGACAGGGGGTTCACAGATACGCAGTATTTT.

The DNA of the CDR3 is TGCGCCAGCAGCGACAGACCTCGATTCGGAAACACCATATATTTT. Residues: CASSDRPRFGNTIYF. The chain combines TRBV10-2 with TRBJ1-3, with D possibly matching TRBD1 (5 bases). V lost 6 bases and J lost 4, with 16 bases in between. The CDR3 runs 15 residues. Germline-derived CDR1 and CDR2 are WSHSY and SAAADI.

The CDR3 region is CASSPSGDEQFF. The CDR3 DNA sequence: TGTGCCAGCTCACCGTCGGGCGATGAGCAGTTCTTC. The V gene is TRBV18, the J gene TRBJ2-1; D is unresolved. The V end was cut by 3 bases, the J end by 8 bases, with 8 bases between. CDR3 length equals 12 residues. CDR1 is KGHSH and CDR2 is LQKENI in the germline V gene.